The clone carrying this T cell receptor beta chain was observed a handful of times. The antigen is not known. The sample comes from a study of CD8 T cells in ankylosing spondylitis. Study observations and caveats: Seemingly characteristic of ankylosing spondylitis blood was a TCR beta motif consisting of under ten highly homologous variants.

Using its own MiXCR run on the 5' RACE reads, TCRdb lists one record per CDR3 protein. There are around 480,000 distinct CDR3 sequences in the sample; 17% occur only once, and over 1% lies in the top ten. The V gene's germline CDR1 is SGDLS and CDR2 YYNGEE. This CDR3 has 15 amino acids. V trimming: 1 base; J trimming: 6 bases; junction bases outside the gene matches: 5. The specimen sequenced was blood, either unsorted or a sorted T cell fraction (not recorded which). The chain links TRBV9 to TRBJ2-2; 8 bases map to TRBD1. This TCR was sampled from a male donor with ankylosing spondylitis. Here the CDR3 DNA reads TGTGCCAGCAGCGTACAGGGGGCCCTTTCCGGGGAGCTGTTTTTT. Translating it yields CASSVQGALSGELFF.